This T cell receptor (beta chain) was retrieved from a study of T-cell reconstitution after alpha-beta-depleted transplantation in children. Regarding the study as a whole: Several hundred expanded graft clones reportedly were the source of alpha-beta T cells about two months after transplant. One year after transplant, T-cell counts and diversity came mostly from newly produced T cells.

Germline V CDR1 and CDR2: MNHEY, SVGAGI. The CDR3 has 17 residues. The V segment lost 0 bases and the J segment 5 bases; nucleotides outside the gene matches: 8. TCRbeta library preparation incorporated unique molecular identifiers. TCRdb re-called the PCR reads with MiXCR, one entry per CDR3 protein. Among about 300,000 distinct CDR3 sequences, 10% were seen once, and the ten largest hold approximately 7%. This clonotype was seen at least ten times. As yet, its antigen is unknown. The TCR sequence derives from a boy less than two years old with acute myeloid leukemia, due to receive a stem cell transplant. V and J are TRBV6-5 and TRBJ2-5; 11 bases map to TRBD1. This specimen was PBMCs, taken before TCRalphabeta/CD19-depleted stem cell transplant. CDR3 sequence: CASSYSIRTGGLETQYF. The CDR3 nucleotides are TGTGCCAGCAGTTACTCTATTAGGACAGGGGGCCTTGAGACCCAGTACTTC.